This T cell receptor (beta chain) stems from a study of cytomegalovirus exposure and HLA in healthy donors. Whole-study context: Tens of millions of unique TCRs from HLA-typed donors made up an early data release.

PCR primers comprised 60 Vbeta and 13 Jbeta primers. Repertoires were generated with immunoSEQ multiplex PCR, while TCRdb's copy carries only in-frame clones and drops some. The sample records roughly 150,000 clones, approximately 80% being singletons. The germline V gene has CDR1 MDHEN and CDR2 SYDVKM. Germline trimming cut 5 bases from V and 0 bases from J; bases unmatched to any gene: 7. The CDR3 runs to 16 residues. Notes on this clone: As yet, its antigen is unknown.

The study, taken as a whole, reports: Most TCR sequences were seen very rarely across donors, but some public TCRs occurred in many. Some 150 TCR beta chains were listed as cytomegalovirus-associated. The study reported that TCR beta sequences accurately predicted HLA-A and HLA-B alleles in most subjects.

J is TRBJ1-5 and V is TRBV28; 7 positions agree with TRBD1. Sequencing used PBMCs. The source is a man aged 25-40 years in good health and CMV-seropositive. This CDR3 is CASSGQDLFSNQPQHF. In nucleotides, the CDR3 is TGTGCCAGCAGTGGACAGGACCTCTTTAGCAATCAGCCCCAGCATTTT.